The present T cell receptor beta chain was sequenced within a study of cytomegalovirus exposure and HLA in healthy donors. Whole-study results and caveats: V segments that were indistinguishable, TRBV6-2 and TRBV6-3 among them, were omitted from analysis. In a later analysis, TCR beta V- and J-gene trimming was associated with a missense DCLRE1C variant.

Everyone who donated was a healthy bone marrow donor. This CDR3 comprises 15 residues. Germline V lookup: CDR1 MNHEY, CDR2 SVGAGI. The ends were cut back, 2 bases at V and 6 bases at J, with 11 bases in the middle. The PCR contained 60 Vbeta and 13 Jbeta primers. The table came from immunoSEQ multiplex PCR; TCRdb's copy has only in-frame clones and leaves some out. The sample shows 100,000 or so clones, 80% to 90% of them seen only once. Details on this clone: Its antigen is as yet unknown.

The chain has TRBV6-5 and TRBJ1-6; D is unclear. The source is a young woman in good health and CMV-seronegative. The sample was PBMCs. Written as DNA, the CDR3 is TGTGCCAGCAGTTACGGCCAGCGATTTAATTCACCCCTCCACTTT. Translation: CASSYGQRFNSPLHF.